Below, 21 T cell receptor beta chains from the same sample are listed, as sequenced in a study of Ad26.COV2.S vaccination and SARS-CoV-2 variants. Documented treatment: roughly 20 received Ad26.COV2.S at low or high dose, single or two shots; roughly five received placebo; per-sample allocation not given. Samples analyzed were those drawn on day 63 after the first vaccine or placebo injection. Libraries were prepared by immunoSEQ multiplex PCR; TCRdb keeps only in-frame clonotypes and omits some of them. The sample holds roughly 500,000 clones; 80% to 90% are singletons and the top ten take approximately 2.5%. This material consisted of peripheral blood, taken in a trial of Ad26.COV2.S vaccine versus placebo. Receptors originate from a person aged 18 to 65 who received the Ad26.COV2.S COVID-19 vaccine or a placebo.

The chain uses TRBV27 and TRBJ1-2, with D possibly matching TRBD1 (6 bases). The V gene's germline CDR1 is MNHEY and CDR2 SMNVEV (reference sequence). Trimming pared 3 bases from V and 5 bases from J, leaving 10 bases between. The CDR3 consists of 13 residues. CDR3 nucleotide sequence: TGTGCCAGCAGTTTCGCAGGGGATTATGGCTACACCTTC. It yields the protein CASSFAGDYGYTF.

The V call is TRBV5-1, the J call TRBJ2-3, with D unclear. This CDR3 comprises 13 residues. With 4 bases removed from V and 3 bases from J, the gap between germline ends came to 9 bases. CDR1 and CDR2 (germline): SGHRS, YFSETQ. CDR3: CASSLERTDTQYF. The CDR3 nucleotides read TGCGCCAGCAGCCTCGAAAGAACAGATACGCAGTATTTT.

The chain employs TRBV3-1 (or the pseudogene TRBV3-2) and TRBJ2-5; tentative D call: TRBD1 (6 bases). The CDR3 is 17 amino acids. Germline V gives CDR1 LGHDT, CDR2 YNNKEL (reference sequence). Trimming pared 4 bases from V and 1 base from J, leaving 19 bases between. The CDR3 sequence: CASSLYLGQFLQETQYF. The CDR3 nucleotides read TGTGCCAGCAGCCTTTACTTAGGACAGTTCCTCCAAGAGACCCAGTACTTC.

This clone appeared a single time. Other DNA sequences in this specimen translate into the identical CDR3. The chain joins TRBV3-1 (or the pseudogene TRBV3-2) to TRBJ1-1, with D unclear. V lost 2 bases to trimming and J lost 0 bases, with 7 bases between them. Germline CDR1 reads LGHDT; CDR2 reads YNNKEL (reference sequence). The CDR3 extends over 14 amino acids. CDR3: CASSQPGLNTEAFF. The CDR3 nucleotides read TGTGCCAGCAGCCAACCGGGATTGAACACTGAAGCTTTCTTT.

The chain recombines TRBV5-5 with TRBJ1-5; D gene uncertain. The germline V and J ends were trimmed by 0 bases and 5 bases, with 3 bases remaining between them. Per germline, CDR1 SGHKS and CDR2 YYEKEE (reference sequence). CDR3 length: 12 amino acids. The CDR3 protein is CASSLADQPQHF. The CDR3 DNA follows: TGTGCCAGCAGCTTGGCCGATCAGCCCCAGCATTTT.

J is TRBJ2-1 and V is TRBV5-1; tentatively, D is TRBD1 (6 bases). The germline gives CDR1 SGHRS, CDR2 YFSETQ. This CDR3 contains 14 residues. V lost 1 base and J 5 bases, leaving 10 bases between the germline ends. The CDR3: CASSLSNRDNEQFF. The CDR3 bases are TGCGCCAGCAGCTTGTCAAACAGGGACAATGAGCAGTTCTTC.

The rearrangement links TRBV18 to TRBJ2-3; possibly TRBD1 or TRBD2 for D (6 bases each). The CDR3 is 16 amino acids. V shed 0 bases and J shed 2 bases, with 12 bases lying between them. Germline loops: CDR1 KGHSH, CDR2 LQKENI. CDR3 residues: CASSPPTGAITDTQYF. The CDR3 region has the DNA TGTGCCAGCTCACCACCGACGGGGGCCATCACAGATACGCAGTATTTT.

The chain joins TRBV6-2 or TRBV6-3 to TRBJ1-6; no definite D call. V was cut by 6 bases and J by 1 base, with 13 bases left in between. Looked up from germline, CDR1 is MNHEY and CDR2 is SVGEGT. The CDR3 has 16 amino acids. CDR3 residues: CASSRHLGSYNSPLHF. CDR3 in DNA: TGTGCCAGCAGCCGACACCTTGGATCCTATAATTCACCCCTCCACTTT.

V is TRBV19 and J is TRBJ2-2; 12 nucleotides line up with TRBD2. The V and J ends lost 0 bases and 6 bases, in that order; junction bases with no gene match: 11. The germline gives CDR1 LNHDA, CDR2 SQIVND (reference sequence). This CDR3 is built from 19 residues. The CDR3 DNA sequence: TGTGCCAGTAGTATAGATGAGCTAGCGGGAGGGCGAATTGCCGGGGAGCTGTTTTTT. It yields the protein CASSIDELAGGRIAGELFF.

This clone appeared once. The chain employs TRBV10-3 and TRBJ2-3; D call uncertain. Between the trimmed V and J ends, which lost 0 bases and 0 bases, there was a span of 7 bases. The germline V gene encodes CDR1 ENHRY and CDR2 SYGVKD. This CDR3 contains 15 residues. CDR3 sequence: CAISESEPSTDTQYF. CDR3 nucleotide sequence: TGTGCCATCAGTGAGTCGGAACCTAGCACAGATACGCAGTATTTT.

The rearrangement uses TRBV3-1 (or the pseudogene TRBV3-2) and TRBJ2-3; 16 bases are a match to TRBD2. The J segment lost 2 bases and the V segment lost 4 bases, leaving 12 bases of the junction unmatched. The CDR3 is made up of 20 amino acids. Germline CDR1 is LGHDT and CDR2 is YNNKEL (reference sequence). The CDR3 coding sequence is TGTGCCAGCAGCCCTAGGCCGGGACTAGCGGGGGGGTCACCCACAGATACGCAGTATTTT. Translating gives CASSPRPGLAGGSPTDTQYF.

The chain links TRBV13 to TRBJ1-1, with D possibly being TRBD1 (5 bases). CDR3 length equals 14 residues. The V end was cut by 5 bases, the J end by 2 bases, with 12 bases between. Germline lookup yields CDR1 PRHDT and CDR2 FYEKMQ (reference sequence). CDR3: CASSRGLGNTEAFF. The CDR3 DNA sequence: TGTGCCAGCAGCCGGGGACTGGGAAACACTGAAGCTTTCTTT.

The V call is TRBV7-9, the J call TRBJ2-5; D remains ambiguous. Germline V gene sequence: CDR1 SEHNR, CDR2 FQNEAQ (reference sequence). V shed 2 bases and J shed 2 bases, with 12 bases lying between them. The CDR3 runs 15 residues. CDR3 in amino acids: CASSLSRGVQETQYF. The CDR3 region has the DNA TGTGCCAGCAGCTTAAGTCGTGGCGTTCAAGAGACCCAGTACTTC.

This clone was seen a single time. At the DNA level, this CDR3 is encoded by other sequences in the same sample as well. The V call is TRBV18, the J call TRBJ2-3, with 7 bases aligning to TRBD2. There are 13 residues in the CDR3. Germline V gene lookup returns CDR1 KGHSH and CDR2 LQKENI. Trimming took 3 bases from V and 6 from J; bases not matched to a gene: 3. This chain's CDR3 is CASSPPGGDTQYF. Written as DNA, the CDR3 is TGTGCCAGCTCACCCCCGGGAGGCGATACGCAGTATTTT.

This clone was found a few times. The gene calls are TRBV5-1 and TRBJ2-7; unclear D gene. CDR3 length equals 14 residues. Between the trimmed V and J ends, which lost 0 bases and 7 bases, there was a span of 14 bases. Germline loops: CDR1 SGHRS, CDR2 YFSETQ. In nucleotides, the CDR3 is TGCGCCAGCAGCTTGGTTAGGACCCCAGGAGAGCAGTACTTC. It specifies CASSLVRTPGEQYF.

V usage is TRBV5-4 and J usage is TRBJ2-5; D is possibly TRBD1 (6 bases). Germline values: CDR1 SGHNT, CDR2 YYREEE (reference sequence). The CDR3 extends over 13 amino acids. Trimming cost V 4 bases and J 3 bases, with 10 bases left between them. CDR3 residues: CASSLRGKETQYF. The CDR3 DNA sequence: TGTGCCAGCAGCCTGAGGGGGAAAGAGACCCAGTACTTC.

This chain connects TRBV5-1 to TRBJ1-6; D ambiguous. Germline assignment: CDR1 SGHRS and CDR2 YFSETQ. V lost 0 bases, J lost 9 bases, and 13 bases lay in between. CDR3 size: 15 residues. The CDR3 DNA sequence: TGCGCCAGCAGCTTGGAGACGGATGGGATTTCACCCCTCCACTTT. Protein: CASSLETDGISPLHF.

This chain links TRBV12-3 or TRBV12-4 with TRBJ2-1; D not resolved. Trimming took 5 bases from V and 4 from J, leaving 6 bases between them. The CDR3 is 12 residues long. DNA of the CDR3: TGTGCCAGCAGTCTCCGTTACAATGAGCAGTTCTTC. Translation: CASSLRYNEQFF.

This sequence joins TRBV5-1 and TRBJ2-3; 10 bases line up with TRBD2. J gave up 0 bases and V 1 base, and 2 bases lay outside the gene matches. Germline V CDR1 and CDR2: SGHRS, YFSETQ. This CDR3 is built from 16 residues. The CDR3 spells CASSLPTSGSTDTQYF. CDR3 DNA: TGCGCCAGCAGCTTGCCGACTAGCGGGAGCACAGATACGCAGTATTTT.

The J gene is TRBJ2-3, the V gene TRBV11-2; D is possibly TRBD1 (7 bases). The germline V gene encodes CDR1 SGHAT and CDR2 FQNNGV. This CDR3 comprises 17 residues. V was clipped by 5 bases and J by 3 bases, with 21 bases between them. For the CDR3, the DNA is TGTGCCAGCAGCCGAGGGGGCTGGCGGGAACATACAGATACGCAGTATTTT. Its translation: CASSRGGWREHTDTQYF.

This chain connects TRBV5-6 to TRBJ2-7; D call uncertain. V was clipped by 2 bases and J by 7 bases, with 10 bases between them. The CDR3 contains 12 residues. Per germline, CDR1 SGHDT and CDR2 YYEEEE. The CDR3 sequence is CASSFLAGEQYV. The CDR3 DNA reads as TGTGCCAGCAGCTTCTTAGCTGGGGAGCAGTACGTC.